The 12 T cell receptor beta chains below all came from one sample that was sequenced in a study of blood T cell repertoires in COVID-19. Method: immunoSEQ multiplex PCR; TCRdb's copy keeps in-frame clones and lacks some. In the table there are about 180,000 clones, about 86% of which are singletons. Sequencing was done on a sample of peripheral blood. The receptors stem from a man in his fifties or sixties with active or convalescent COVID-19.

CDR3 residues: CASSQTANSPLHF. CDR3 bases: TGTGCCAGCAGCCAGACAGCTAATTCACCCCTCCACTTT. The chain links TRBV3-1 (or the pseudogene TRBV3-2) to TRBJ1-6; maybe TRBD1 (5 bases). Trimming took 3 bases from V and 6 from J, leaving 6 bases between them. The CDR3 contains 13 residues. Looked up from germline, CDR1 is LGHDT and CDR2 is YNNKEL (reference sequence).

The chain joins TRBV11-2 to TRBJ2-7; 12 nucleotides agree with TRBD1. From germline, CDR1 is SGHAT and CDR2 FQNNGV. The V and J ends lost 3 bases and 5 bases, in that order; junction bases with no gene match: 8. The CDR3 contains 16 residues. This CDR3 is CASSLARGQGANEQYF. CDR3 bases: TGTGCCAGCAGCTTGGCAAGGGGACAGGGGGCTAACGAGCAGTACTTC.

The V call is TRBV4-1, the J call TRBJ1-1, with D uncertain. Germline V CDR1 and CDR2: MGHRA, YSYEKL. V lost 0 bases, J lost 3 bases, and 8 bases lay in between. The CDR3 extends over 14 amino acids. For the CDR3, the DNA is TGCGCCAGCAGCCAAGAGACCAGGTACACTGAAGCTTTCTTT. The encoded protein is CASSQETRYTEAFF.

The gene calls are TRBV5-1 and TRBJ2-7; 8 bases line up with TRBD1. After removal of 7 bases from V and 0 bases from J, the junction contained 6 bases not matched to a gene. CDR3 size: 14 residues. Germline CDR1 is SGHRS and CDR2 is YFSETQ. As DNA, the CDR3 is TGCGCCAGCGGGCACGGGACAGGCTCCTACGAGCAGTACTTC. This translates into CASGHGTGSYEQYF.

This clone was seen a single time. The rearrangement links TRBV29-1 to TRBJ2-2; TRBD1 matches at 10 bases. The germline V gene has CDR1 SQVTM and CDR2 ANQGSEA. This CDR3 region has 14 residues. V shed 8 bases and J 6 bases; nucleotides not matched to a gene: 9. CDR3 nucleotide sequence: TGCAGCTCAATCCACGGGACAGGGGCCGGGGAGCTGTTTTTT. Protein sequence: CSSIHGTGAGELFF.

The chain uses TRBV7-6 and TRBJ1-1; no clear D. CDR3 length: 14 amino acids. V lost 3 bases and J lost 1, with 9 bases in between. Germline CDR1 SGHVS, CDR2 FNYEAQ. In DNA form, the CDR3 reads TGTGCCAGCAGCTTTCAGGCAGCGAACACTGAAGCTTTCTTT. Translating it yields CASSFQAANTEAFF.

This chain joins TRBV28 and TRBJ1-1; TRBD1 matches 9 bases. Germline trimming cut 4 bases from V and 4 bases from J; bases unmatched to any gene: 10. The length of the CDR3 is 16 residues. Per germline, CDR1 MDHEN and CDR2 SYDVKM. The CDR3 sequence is CASSYRGRGRGTEAFF. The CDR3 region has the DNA TGTGCCAGCAGTTACAGGGGGCGCGGGCGGGGCACTGAAGCTTTCTTT.

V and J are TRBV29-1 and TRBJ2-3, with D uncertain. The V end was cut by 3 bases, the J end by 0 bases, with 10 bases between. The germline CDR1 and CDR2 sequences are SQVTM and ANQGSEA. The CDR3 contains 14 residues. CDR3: CSVENSLSTDTQYF. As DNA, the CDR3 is TGCAGCGTTGAGAACAGTCTAAGCACAGATACGCAGTATTTT.

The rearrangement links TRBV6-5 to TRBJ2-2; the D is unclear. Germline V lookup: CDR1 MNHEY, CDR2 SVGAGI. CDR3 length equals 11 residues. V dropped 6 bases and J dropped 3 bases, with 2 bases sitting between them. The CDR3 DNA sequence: TGTGCCAGCAGCGACACCGGGGAGCTGTTTTTT. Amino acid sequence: CASSDTGELFF.

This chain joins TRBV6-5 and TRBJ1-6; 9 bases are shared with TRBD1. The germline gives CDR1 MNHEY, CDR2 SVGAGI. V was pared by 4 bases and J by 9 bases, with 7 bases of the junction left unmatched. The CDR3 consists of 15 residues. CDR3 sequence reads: CASSWGTGNLSPLHF. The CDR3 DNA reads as TGTGCCAGCAGTTGGGGGACAGGGAATCTTTCACCCCTCCACTTT.

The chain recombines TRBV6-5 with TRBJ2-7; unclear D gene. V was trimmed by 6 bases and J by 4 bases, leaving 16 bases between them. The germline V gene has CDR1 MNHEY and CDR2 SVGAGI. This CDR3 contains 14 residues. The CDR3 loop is CASRPSSGDYEQYF. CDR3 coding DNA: TGTGCCAGCAGACCCTCCTCTGGAGATTACGAGCAGTACTTC.

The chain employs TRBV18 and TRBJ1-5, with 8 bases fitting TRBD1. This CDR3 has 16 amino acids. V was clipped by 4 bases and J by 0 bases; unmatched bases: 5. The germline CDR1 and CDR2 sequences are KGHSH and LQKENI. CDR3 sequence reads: CASSRTGTYSNQPQHF. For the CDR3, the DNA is TGTGCCAGCTCACGGACAGGGACATATAGCAATCAGCCCCAGCATTTT.